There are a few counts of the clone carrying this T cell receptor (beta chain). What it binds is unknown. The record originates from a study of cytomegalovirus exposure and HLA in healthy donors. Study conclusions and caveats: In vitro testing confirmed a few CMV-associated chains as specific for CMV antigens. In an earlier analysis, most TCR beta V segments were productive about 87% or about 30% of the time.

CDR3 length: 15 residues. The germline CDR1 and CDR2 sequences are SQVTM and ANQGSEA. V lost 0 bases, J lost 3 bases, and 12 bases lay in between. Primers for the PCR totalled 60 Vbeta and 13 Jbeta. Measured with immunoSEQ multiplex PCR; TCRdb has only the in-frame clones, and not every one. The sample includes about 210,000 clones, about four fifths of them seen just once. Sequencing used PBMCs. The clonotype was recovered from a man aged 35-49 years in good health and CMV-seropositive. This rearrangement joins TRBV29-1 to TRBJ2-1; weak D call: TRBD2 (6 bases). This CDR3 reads CSVEDPGAFYNEQFF. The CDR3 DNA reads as TGCAGCGTTGAAGATCCGGGAGCCTTCTACAATGAGCAGTTCTTC.